These T cell receptor beta chains were read from a single sample in a study of blood T cell repertoires in COVID-19. Assay: immunoSEQ multiplex PCR; the TCRdb copy retains only in-frame clones and omits some. The sample contains about 78,000 clones, approximately 86% of which appear only once. The sequenced sample was peripheral blood. These TCRs come from a woman between 55 and 75 years old with acute or convalescent COVID-19. Each CDR3 is given with its conserved first and last residue. A D gene is named only where the DNA matches it firmly. Clone size is shown for a subset of rows, as once, few, many or a class of expanded clone.

v_gene	j_gene	d_gene	abundance	CDR3nt	CDR3aa
TRBV27	TRBJ2-3	-	-	TGTGCCAGCGGCAGGGTTACGGGAGATACGCAGTATTTT	CASGRVTGDTQYF
TRBV18	TRBJ1-4	TRBD1	-	TGTGCCAGCTCAACGGACAGGGCTGAAAAACTGTTTTTT	CASSTDRAEKLFF
TRBV27	TRBJ1-1	TRBD1	-	TGTGCCAGCAGTTACCGGACAGGCAACACTGAAGCTTTCTTT	CASSYRTGNTEAFF
TRBV4-3	TRBJ2-1	TRBD2	-	TGCGCCAGCAGCCAAGAACTAGCGGACCCGCAGTTCTTC	CASSQELADPQFF
TRBV18	TRBJ1-4	-	-	TGTGCCAGCTCACCTTCCGGGATCGAGAATGAAAAACTGTTTTTT	CASSPSGIENEKLFF
TRBV11-1	TRBJ1-4	-	-	TGTGCCAGCAGCTTGGATGAGGGTGAAAAACTGTTTTTT	CASSLDEGEKLFF
TRBV4-2	TRBJ1-2	-	-	TGTGCCAGCAGCCAAGATCAGGGGCAGCCCTATGGCTACACCTTC	CASSQDQGQPYGYTF
TRBV29-1	TRBJ1-1	-	-	TGCAGCGTTGATCCCGGGGGTGACACTGAAGCTTTCTTT	CSVDPGGDTEAFF
TRBV3-1/TRBV3-2	TRBJ1-2	-	-	TGTGCCAGCAGCCAAGGTGGGGAGGGTGGCTACACCTTC	CASSQGGEGGYTF
TRBV19	TRBJ2-7	TRBD1	-	TGTGCCAGTAGTACATGGGGGACAGGGGGTTTCGACGAGCAGTACTTC	CASSTWGTGGFDEQYF
TRBV20-1	TRBJ1-1	-	-	TGCAGTGCTAGTGGGGGACACGCTGAAGCTTTCTTT	CSASGGHAEAFF
TRBV12-3/TRBV12-4	TRBJ1-1	-	-	TGTGCCAGCAGTTTGGACAGCCAGATCGCTTTCTTT	CASSLDSQIAFF
TRBV14	TRBJ1-3	-	-	TGTGCCAGCAGCCAGCAGGGGATCATTGGAAACACCATATATTTT	CASSQQGIIGNTIYF
TRBV10-3	TRBJ2-3	TRBD1	-	TGTGCCATCAGCAGGCGGACAGGCGTGGGGACAGATACGCAGTATTTT	CAISRRTGVGTDTQYF
TRBV20-1	TRBJ2-5	-	-	TGCAGTGCTGCCCCTACGGAGACCCAGTACTTC	CSAAPTETQYF
TRBV29-1	TRBJ2-7	-	few	TGCAGCGGGAGAGAGAGCTCCTACGAGCAGTACTTC	CSGRESSYEQYF
TRBV7-9	TRBJ2-7	-	medium-sized	TGTGCCAGCAGCTTAGTACAGGACGGTGAGCAGTACTTC	CASSLVQDGEQYF
TRBV19	TRBJ2-7	-	-	TGTGCCAGTAGCCCTAGACAGAAATCCTACGAGCAGTACTTC	CASSPRQKSYEQYF
TRBV28	TRBJ1-2	-	-	TGTGCCAGCAGAGAGATCAATAGTAACTATGGCTACACCTTC	CASREINSNYGYTF
TRBV6-5	TRBJ2-7	-	-	TGTGCCAGCAACCTGGACAGCACCTACGAGCAGTACTTC	CASNLDSTYEQYF
TRBV5-1	TRBJ2-7	-	few	TGCGCCAGCAGCTTATCGAGCGGACCCTACGAGCAGTACTTC	CASSLSSGPYEQYF
TRBV7-9	TRBJ1-2	-	-	TGTGCCAGCAGCTTAGCGCTGGGCAGAAACTATGGCTACACCTTC	CASSLALGRNYGYTF
TRBV29-1	TRBJ2-7	-	-	TGCAGCGTTTACTCCATTTCCTACGAGCAGTACTTC	CSVYSISYEQYF
TRBV3-1/TRBV3-2	TRBJ2-7	TRBD1	once	TGTGCCAGCAGTCTACAGGGGATCCCCTACGAGCAGTACTTC	CASSLQGIPYEQYF
TRBV28	TRBJ2-4	TRBD1	-	TGTGCCAGCAGTTCACCGGGACAGAAGCTAAACATTCAGTACTTC	CASSSPGQKLNIQYF
TRBV7-2	TRBJ1-4	-	-	TGTGCCAGCAGCTTTGACGACAGCAGGGAAAAACTGTTTTTT	CASSFDDSREKLFF
TRBV5-5	TRBJ2-7	TRBD1	-	TGTGCCAGCAGCTTGGGTGGGACAGGGGTAATCTACGAGCAGTACTTC	CASSLGGTGVIYEQYF
TRBV10-3	TRBJ1-4	TRBD1	-	TGTGCCATCAGGGGACAGAATGAAAAACTGTTTTTT	CAIRGQNEKLFF
TRBV7-8	TRBJ1-2	TRBD1	-	TGTGCCAGCAGCCCACGTACACAGGGGGCAATCGGCTACACCTTC	CASSPRTQGAIGYTF
TRBV9	TRBJ2-5	-	-	TGTGCCAGCAGCGTAGTCGGGGATGAAGAGACCCAGTACTTC	CASSVVGDEETQYF
TRBV28	TRBJ2-7	TRBD1	-	TGTGCCAGCAGAACAGGGGGTTTCGATGCATCCTACGAGCAGTACTTC	CASRTGGFDASYEQYF
TRBV27	TRBJ1-2	-	-	TGTGCCAGCAGTTTTCGGGGGGCCCATGGCTACACCTTC	CASSFRGAHGYTF
TRBV6-2/TRBV6-3	TRBJ2-2	TRBD1	-	TGTGCCAGCAGTTTACAGGGGGTGAACACCGGGGAGCTGTTTTTT	CASSLQGVNTGELFF
TRBV28	TRBJ1-5	-	-	TGTGCCAGCAGTTTATGGGAGGGCAATCAGCCCCAGCATTTT	CASSLWEGNQPQHF